Below, 10 T cell receptor beta chains from the same sample are listed, as sequenced in a study of blood T cell repertoires in COVID-19 (dated by TCRdb to about 2020). Receptor libraries were prepared by the immunoSEQ multiplex PCR assay. This is the immuneACCESS table as TCRdb keeps it, with only in-frame sequences that have V and J called. A part of the clones is gone; compared with another copy, unresolved V genes explain less than half, and the rest is unexplained. A total of about 200,000 clones appear in this sample, 75% to 90% of them only once. The ten biggest clones cover 5.1% of the sample. Material for sequencing was peripheral blood. The receptors originated from a human donor in a cohort sampled during active COVID-19.

This rearrangement joins TRBV28 to TRBJ2-7; D is perhaps TRBD2 (6 bases). The V gene lost 5 bases and the J gene lost 2 bases, with 13 bases spanning the gap. Germline CDR1 is MDHEN and CDR2 is SYDVKM. The CDR3 loop spans 14 amino acids. The CDR3 nucleotides read TGTGCCAGCAGTACCCGGGACTTGACCTACGAGCAGTACTTC. Protein product: CASSTRDLTYEQYF.

This chain joins TRBV4-2 and TRBJ1-5; the D is unclear. The germline gives CDR1 LGHNA, CDR2 YNFKEQ. Between the trimmed V and J ends, which lost 3 bases and 6 bases, there was a span of 9 bases. This CDR3 spans 13 amino acids. This chain's CDR3 is CASSHQGGQPQHF. The CDR3 DNA reads as TGTGCCAGCAGCCACCAAGGAGGTCAGCCCCAGCATTTT.

Only one count was recorded for this clone. The chain carries TRBV6-2 or TRBV6-3 and TRBJ1-1; D perhaps matches TRBD1 (5 bases). The CDR3 is 14 amino acids. The V and J ends lost 6 bases and 1 base respectively, with 12 bases between them. Germline V lookup: CDR1 MNHEY, CDR2 SVGEGT. The CDR3 DNA reads as TGTGCCAGCAGCCGTAGACAGACGAACACTGAAGCTTTCTTT. This translates into CASSRRQTNTEAFF.

The chain links TRBV29-1 to TRBJ1-2; 8 positions match TRBD1. The CDR3 covers 13 residues. The V gene end was trimmed by 7 bases and the J gene end by 5 bases; junction bases not matched to a gene: 9. CDR1 SQVTM and CDR2 ANQGSEA come from the germline V gene. The CDR3 sequence: CSAERTGRYGYTF. The DNA of the CDR3 is TGCAGCGCCGAAAGGACAGGGAGGTATGGCTACACCTTC.

The rearrangement links TRBV27 to TRBJ1-1; D unclear. V lost 3 bases, J lost 4 bases, and 9 bases lay in between. This CDR3 is 13 amino acids long. The V gene's germline CDR1 is MNHEY and CDR2 SMNVEV (reference sequence). CDR3 coding DNA: TGTGCCAGCAGTTTGGCGGGTCGCACTGAAGCTTTCTTT. Translation: CASSLAGRTEAFF.

The V gene is TRBV4-3, the J gene TRBJ2-3; perhaps TRBD2 as D (5 bases). V was trimmed by 0 bases and J by 4 bases, leaving 8 bases between them. The CDR3 extends over 14 amino acids. The germline CDR1 and CDR2 sequences are LGHNA and YSLEER. DNA for the CDR3: TGCGCCAGCAGCCAAGATGCCGGGGCAGATACGCAGTATTTT. This gives the protein CASSQDAGADTQYF.

The chain combines TRBV5-5 with TRBJ2-7; no clear D gene. Germline V gene lookup returns CDR1 SGHKS and CDR2 YYEKEE (reference sequence). Trimming pared 3 bases from V and 2 bases from J, leaving 12 bases between. The length of the CDR3 is 14 residues. CDR3 sequence reads: CASSSHSATYEQYF. CDR3 DNA sequence: TGTGCCAGCAGCTCCCACTCCGCGACCTACGAGCAGTACTTC.

The rearrangement links TRBV7-8 to TRBJ1-5; TRBD1 is a possible D gene (5 bases). The CDR3 is 17 residues long. The V gene lost 2 bases and the J gene lost 6 bases, with 20 bases spanning the gap. The germline CDR1 and CDR2 sequences are SGHVS and FQNEAQ. CDR3 sequence: CASSLFRGVQASQPQHF. The DNA for the CDR3 is TGTGCCAGCAGCTTATTTCGGGGGGTCCAGGCAAGTCAGCCCCAGCATTTT.

The gene calls are TRBV10-3 and TRBJ2-3; no clear D. The CDR3 sequence is 15 residues long. Looked up from germline, CDR1 is ENHRY and CDR2 is SYGVKD. Trimming took off 0 bases at V and 0 bases at J, with 7 bases between the two ends. CDR3 residues: CAISESPISTDTQYF. CDR3 bases: TGTGCCATCAGTGAGTCTCCAATCAGCACAGATACGCAGTATTTT.

This clone was counted between two and nine times. CDR3 nucleotide sequence: TGTGCCAGCAGGCGATTGAACTATGGCTACACCTTC. This encodes CASRRLNYGYTF. The chain recombines TRBV28 with TRBJ1-2; D gene uncertain. Germline CDR1 and CDR2: MDHEN and SYDVKM. Trimming took 6 bases from V and 2 from J, leaving 7 bases between them. The CDR3 spans 12 residues.